What follows are 32 T cell receptor beta chains derived from one specimen sequenced in a study of cytomegalovirus exposure and HLA in healthy donors. Libraries were prepared by immunoSEQ multiplex PCR; TCRdb keeps only in-frame clonotypes and omits some of them. The profile shows 45,000 to 65,000 clones, around 90% of them singletons. Sequencing was done on a sample of PBMCs. These receptors were obtained from a man younger than 35 in good health and CMV-seronegative.

CDR3 sequence reads: CAWSIPASPEQYF. The CDR3 bases are TGTGCCTGGAGTATTCCGGCTAGCCCCGAGCAGTACTTC. The rearrangement joins TRBV30 to TRBJ2-7; D possibly corresponds to TRBD2 (5 bases). The CDR3 runs to 13 residues. V dropped 2 bases and J dropped 6 bases, with 14 bases sitting between them. CDR1 and CDR2 (germline): GTSNPN, SVGIG (reference sequence).

The V and J genes are TRBV5-1 and TRBJ2-3; perhaps TRBD1 as D (6 bases). This CDR3 comprises 15 residues. Germline-derived CDR1 and CDR2 are SGHRS and YFSETQ. V gave up 2 bases and J gave up 0 bases, with 10 bases separating them. CDR3 in DNA: TGCGCCAGCAGCTTATCGGACAGTAGCACAGATACGCAGTATTTT. Translated: CASSLSDSSTDTQYF. Looking up the rest from reference TRBV5-1 and TRBJ2-3 gives the full variable domain: KAGVTQTPRYLIKTRGQQVTLSCSPISGHRSVSWYQQTPGQGLQFLFEYFSETQRNKGNFPGRFSGRQFSNSRSEMNVSTLELGDSALYLCASSLSDSSTDTQYFGPGTRLTVL.

This clone is a singleton in its sample. This chain links TRBV28 with TRBJ2-7; tentatively, D is TRBD2 (5 bases). V was pared by 7 bases and J by 4 bases, with 5 bases between. CDR3 length equals 10 residues. Germline V gene sequence: CDR1 MDHEN, CDR2 SYDVKM. The CDR3, as DNA: TGTGCCAGCACGGGATACGAGCAGTACTTC. Its protein is CASTGYEQYF. The full variable domain, its missing parts supplied by reference TRBV28 and TRBJ2-7, is DVKVTQSSRYLVKRTGEKVFLECVQDMDHENMFWYRQDPGLGLRLIYFSYDVKMKEKGDIPEGYSVSREKKERFSLILESASTNQTSMYLCASTGYEQYFGPGTRLTVT.

This clone occurred once. The rearrangement joins TRBV5-1 to TRBJ1-4; possible D gene TRBD1, 5 bases. The V end lost 2 bases, the J end lost 0 bases, and 23 bases lay between the germline ends. Germline assignment: CDR1 SGHRS and CDR2 YFSETQ. CDR3 length equals 20 residues. The CDR3, as DNA: TGCGCCAGCAGCTTAGGCAGGGACTACTTAATTTCCACAACTAATGAAAAACTGTTTTTT. Translating gives CASSLGRDYLISTTNEKLFF.

The V gene is TRBV5-6, the J gene TRBJ2-5; D might be TRBD2 (5 bases). Looked up from germline, CDR1 is SGHDT and CDR2 is YYEEEE. The V and J ends lost 7 bases and 5 bases respectively, with 15 bases between them. The CDR3 consists of 13 residues. The CDR3: CASLRRPEETQYF. In nucleotides, the CDR3 is TGTGCCAGCCTTAGGAGGCCGGAGGAGACCCAGTACTTC.

The chain is built from TRBV29-1 and TRBJ2-5; 8 positions match TRBD2. Germline V gene sequence: CDR1 SQVTM, CDR2 ANQGSEA. CDR3 length: 15 residues. J lost 0 bases, V lost 1 base, and 4 bases had no gene match. The CDR3 protein is CSVEGRLAYQETQYF. CDR3 coding DNA: TGCAGCGTTGAAGGGCGACTAGCGTACCAAGAGACCCAGTACTTC.

The genes are TRBV9 and TRBJ2-5; 10 positions match TRBD1. V lost 0 bases, J lost 4 bases, and 9 bases stayed unmatched. This CDR3 region has 17 residues. Germline V gene sequence: CDR1 SGDLS, CDR2 YYNGEE. The CDR3 coding sequence is TGTGCCAGCAGCGTAGGCCCCATGACAGGGGGCGCAGAGACCCAGTACTTC. Translating it yields CASSVGPMTGGAETQYF.

V is TRBV27 and J is TRBJ1-2; possible D gene TRBD1, 6 bases. The CDR3 loop spans 15 amino acids. The germline CDR1 and CDR2 sequences are MNHEY and SMNVEV (reference sequence). The V end was cut by 6 bases, the J end by 1 base, with 15 bases between. The DNA for the CDR3 is TGTGCCAGCAGGGGTAAGGACAGTATTAACTATGGCTACACCTTC. Encoded protein: CASRGKDSINYGYTF.

The chain combines TRBV7-9 with TRBJ2-2; D may be TRBD1 (5 bases). V gave up 1 base and J gave up 6 bases, with 9 bases separating them. The CDR3 runs 14 residues. Germline CDR1 reads SEHNR; CDR2 reads FQNEAQ (reference sequence). The CDR3 DNA reads TGTGCCAGCAGCTTAGAGGGGCCTTCCGGGGAGCTGTTTTTT. Encoded protein: CASSLEGPSGELFF.

This clone showed up just once. The CDR3 nucleotides are TGCGCCAGCAGCCCGGGGCCGGGACAGTCCTACGAGCAGTACTTC. Its protein product is CASSPGPGQSYEQYF. The V call is TRBV4-1, the J call TRBJ2-7; 7 nucleotides align to TRBD1. Germline V CDR1 and CDR2: MGHRA, YSYEKL. The length of the CDR3 is 15 residues. V was clipped by 4 bases and J by 1 base; unmatched bases: 7.

The V and J genes are TRBV2 and TRBJ2-3; the D gene is possibly TRBD2 (5 bases). V was shortened by 6 bases and J by 4 bases, with 8 bases between the two germline ends. Germline V gene lookup returns CDR1 SNHLY and CDR2 FYNNEI. The length of the CDR3 is 12 residues. CDR3 DNA sequence: TGTGCCAGCAGCTCCGGGGCAGATACGCAGTATTTT. This encodes CASSSGADTQYF. The whole variable domain, filled in from reference TRBV2 and TRBJ2-3, reads EPEVTQTPSHQVTQMGQEVILRCVPISNHLYFYWYRQILGQKVEFLVSFYNNEISEKSEIFDDQFSVERPDGSNFTLKIRSTKLEDSAMYFCASSSGADTQYFGPGTRLTVL.

The chain has TRBV2 and TRBJ1-3; TRBD1 agrees at 7 bases. With 4 bases clipped from V and 0 bases from J, the junction kept 3 bases outside the gene matches. The CDR3 runs to 15 residues. Germline lookup yields CDR1 SNHLY and CDR2 FYNNEI. The CDR3: CASSGDSLSGNTIYF. CDR3 coding DNA: TGTGCCAGCAGTGGGGACAGCCTCTCTGGAAACACCATATATTTT. Based on the CDR3 plus reference TRBV2 and TRBJ1-3, the full variable domain is EPEVTQTPSHQVTQMGQEVILRCVPISNHLYFYWYRQILGQKVEFLVSFYNNEISEKSEIFDDQFSVERPDGSNFTLKIRSTKLEDSAMYFCASSGDSLSGNTIYFGEGSWLTVV.

V and J are TRBV7-2 and TRBJ2-5, with D hard to call. This CDR3 comprises 13 residues. Trimming pared 3 bases from V and 0 bases from J, leaving 5 bases between. Germline CDR1 reads SGHTA; CDR2 reads FQGNSA. CDR3 residues: CASSFDYQETQYF. For the CDR3, the DNA is TGTGCCAGCAGCTTCGACTACCAAGAGACCCAGTACTTC.

This clone showed up just once. The chain is built from TRBV2 and TRBJ2-3; D is possibly TRBD2 (6 bases). The V gene lost 4 bases and the J gene lost 5 bases, with 19 bases spanning the gap. Germline assignment: CDR1 SNHLY and CDR2 FYNNEI. The CDR3 has 16 amino acids. The CDR3 region has the DNA TGTGCCAGCAGTGCTTCCACTAGCTTTTCGAGAGATACGCAGTATTTT. Translating it yields CASSASTSFSRDTQYF.

J is TRBJ1-2 and V is TRBV9; 7 nucleotides agree with TRBD1. V lost 0 bases and J lost 6; bases outside the gene matches: 8. Germline values: CDR1 SGDLS, CDR2 YYNGEE. This CDR3 has 15 amino acids. CDR3 nucleotides: TGTGCCAGCAGCGTAGCGGGTCTCGGGACAGATGGCTACACCTTC. It translates to CASSVAGLGTDGYTF.

The J gene is TRBJ2-1, the V gene TRBV4-1; 11 bases match TRBD2. The CDR3 contains 14 residues. The germline CDR1 and CDR2 sequences are MGHRA and YSYEKL. V trimming: 7 bases; J trimming: 3 bases; junction bases outside the gene matches: 2. CDR3: CASNLAGGYNEQFF. The CDR3 DNA reads TGCGCCAGCAACCTAGCGGGAGGCTACAATGAGCAGTTCTTC.

CDR3 protein: CASSLLAGIYNEQFF. The CDR3 DNA is TGCGCCAGCAGCTTGCTAGCGGGGATATACAATGAGCAGTTCTTC. The chain uses TRBV5-1 and TRBJ2-1, with TRBD2 matching 9 bases. Germline V gene data show CDR1 as SGHRS and CDR2 as YFSETQ. This CDR3 contains 15 residues. With 1 base clipped from V and 4 bases from J, the junction kept 3 bases outside the gene matches.

CDR3 nucleotides: TGCGCCAGCAGCTTGGGTCCGGCGGGGGCGACACACGAGCAGTACTTC. Translating it yields CASSLGPAGATHEQYF. This chain connects TRBV5-1 to TRBJ2-7, with a weak D call TRBD2 (7 bases). V was shortened by 0 bases and J by 5 bases, with 18 bases between the two germline ends. Looked up from germline, CDR1 is SGHRS and CDR2 is YFSETQ. The CDR3 is 16 residues long.

This clone was detected only once. The chain links TRBV19 to TRBJ1-5; TRBD1 aligns across 7 bases. The germline CDR1 and CDR2 sequences are LNHDA and SQIVND (reference sequence). V was clipped by 3 bases and J by 7 bases; unmatched bases: 9. The CDR3 length is 15 residues. The CDR3 region is CASSMGDRAGQPQHF. The CDR3 DNA sequence: TGTGCCAGTAGTATGGGTGACAGGGCGGGCCAGCCCCAGCATTTT.

The chain combines TRBV5-5 with TRBJ1-4; 7 bases fit TRBD1. Germline CDR1 is SGHKS and CDR2 is YYEKEE (reference sequence). This CDR3 has 16 amino acids. Trimming took 0 bases from V and 0 from J; bases not matched to a gene: 2. The DNA for the CDR3 is TGTGCCAGCAGCTTGGCTACAGGGGCAACTAATGAAAAACTGTTTTTT. Its translation is CASSLATGATNEKLFF.

This clone was found once. The chain recombines TRBV28 with TRBJ2-5, with D perhaps TRBD1 (6 bases). This CDR3 has 17 residues. Germline V gene data show CDR1 as MDHEN and CDR2 as SYDVKM. V was clipped by 6 bases and J by 1 base, with 21 bases between them. CDR3 nucleotides: TGTGCCAGCAGGGAGATCCAGGGGTCAGGGGCCCAAGAGACCCAGTACTTC. Translated, it gives CASREIQGSGAQETQYF.

The CDR3 region is CASSGPGVAGIQYF. In nucleotides, the CDR3 is TGCGCCAGCAGTGGCCCCGGGGTGGCCGGCATTCAGTACTTC. The chain is built from TRBV10-2 and TRBJ2-4; a weak D match, TRBD2 (5 bases). V was pared by 4 bases and J by 9 bases, with 16 bases between. Germline loops: CDR1 WSHSY, CDR2 SAAADI. This CDR3 contains 14 residues.

V gene TRBV6-1 combines with J gene TRBJ1-4, with a weak D call TRBD1 (5 bases). CDR1 is MNHNS, CDR2 SASEGT, per germline. This CDR3 contains 13 residues. V lost 4 bases and J lost 16, with 19 bases in between. CDR3 DNA: TGTGCCAGCAGTGTGGTTAAAGGGACTGATCAGTTTTTT. As protein: CASSVVKGTDQFF.

This clone was found once. The chain carries TRBV27 and TRBJ1-5; D remains ambiguous. CDR1 is MNHEY, CDR2 SMNVEV, per germline (reference sequence). CDR3 length equals 11 residues. Trimming removed 6 bases from V and 9 bases from J, with 9 bases in between. The CDR3 spells CASSRGGPQHF. DNA of the CDR3: TGTGCCAGCAGCCGGGGTGGGCCCCAGCATTTT.

This chain uses TRBV28 with TRBJ1-5; perhaps TRBD1 as D (5 bases). With 2 bases removed from V and 5 bases from J, the gap between germline ends came to 7 bases. The germline CDR1 and CDR2 sequences are MDHEN and SYDVKM. The CDR3 covers 13 residues. The CDR3 DNA follows: TGTGCCAGCAGTTTAATCAGGGATCAGCCCCAGCATTTT. Amino acid sequence: CASSLIRDQPQHF.

The table lists this clone with a count of one. This chain uses TRBV18 with TRBJ2-1, with TRBD2 matching 9 bases. Germline trimming cut 0 bases from V and 6 bases from J; bases unmatched to any gene: 9. CDR3 length equals 17 residues. The germline V gene encodes CDR1 KGHSH and CDR2 LQKENI. The CDR3 DNA reads as TGTGCCAGCTCACCACCGGCTAGCGGGAAGTCTCGCAATGAGCAGTTCTTC. As protein: CASSPPASGKSRNEQFF.

The chain couples TRBV5-6 to TRBJ1-2; no definite D call. This CDR3 region has 12 residues. The ends were cut back, 1 base at V and 6 bases at J, with 7 bases in the middle. Germline CDR1 is SGHDT and CDR2 is YYEEEE. The CDR3 nucleotides read TGTGCCAGCAGCTTGCCAGGTGATGGCTACACCTTC. This translates into CASSLPGDGYTF.

This chain links TRBV4-1 with TRBJ2-7; 7 bases line up with TRBD2. Germline CDR1 reads MGHRA; CDR2 reads YSYEKL. The CDR3 runs to 17 residues. V lost 0 bases to trimming and J lost 7 bases; unmatched junction nucleotides: 15. The CDR3 reads CASSQEGLAAGEGEQYF. Written as DNA, the CDR3 is TGCGCCAGCAGCCAAGAAGGTTTGGCGGCGGGAGAGGGTGAGCAGTACTTC.

V gene TRBV6-6 combines with J gene TRBJ2-2; D might be TRBD2 (6 bases). The CDR3 is made up of 14 amino acids. Germline-derived CDR1 and CDR2 are MNHNY and SVGAGI (reference sequence). V was cut by 2 bases and J by 4 bases, with 8 bases left in between. The CDR3 sequence: CASSYGGSTGELFF. CDR3 sequence (DNA): TGTGCCAGCAGTTACGGGGGGAGCACCGGGGAGCTGTTTTTT.

The chain links TRBV7-9 to TRBJ2-1; 7 bases align to TRBD2. This CDR3 contains 15 residues. The V gene end was trimmed by 1 base and the J gene end by 10 bases; junction bases not matched to a gene: 10. Germline loops: CDR1 SEHNR, CDR2 FQNEAQ (reference sequence). As DNA, the CDR3 is TGTGCCAGCAGCTTAGGGGCGGGAGAAGTTCGCGAGCAGTTCTTC. Amino acids: CASSLGAGEVREQFF.

The chain carries TRBV6-5 and TRBJ1-3, with D possibly matching TRBD1 (6 bases). The CDR3 extends over 14 amino acids. Germline-derived CDR1 and CDR2 are MNHEY and SVGAGI. Trimming pared 8 bases from V and 1 base from J, leaving 12 bases between. DNA of the CDR3: TGTGCCAGCTCGACAGGTTTTTCTGGAAACACCATATATTTT. Its protein is CASSTGFSGNTIYF.

This clone was seen only once. This sequence joins TRBV7-9 and TRBJ2-5; D is undetermined. The V gene's germline CDR1 is SEHNR and CDR2 FQNEAQ (reference sequence). Trimming removed 1 base at V and 2 bases at J, with 8 bases between. The CDR3 length is 14 residues. CDR3 region: CASSLVTLQETQYF. The CDR3 coding sequence is TGTGCCAGCAGCTTAGTAACTTTACAAGAGACCCAGTACTTC.